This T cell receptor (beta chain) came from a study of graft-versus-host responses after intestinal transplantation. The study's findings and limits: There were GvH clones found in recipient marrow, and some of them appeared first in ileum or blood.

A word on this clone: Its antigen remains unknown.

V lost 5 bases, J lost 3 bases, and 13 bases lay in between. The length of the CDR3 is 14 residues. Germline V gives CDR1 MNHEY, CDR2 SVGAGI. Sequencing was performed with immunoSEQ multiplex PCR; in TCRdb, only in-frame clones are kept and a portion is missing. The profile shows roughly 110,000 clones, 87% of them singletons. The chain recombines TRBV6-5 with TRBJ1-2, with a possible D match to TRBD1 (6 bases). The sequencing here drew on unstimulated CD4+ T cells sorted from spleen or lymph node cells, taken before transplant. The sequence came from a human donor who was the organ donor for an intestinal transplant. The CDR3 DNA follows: TGTGCCAGCAGTACAATCGACAGGTACTATGGCTACACCTTC. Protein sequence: CASSTIDRYYGYTF.